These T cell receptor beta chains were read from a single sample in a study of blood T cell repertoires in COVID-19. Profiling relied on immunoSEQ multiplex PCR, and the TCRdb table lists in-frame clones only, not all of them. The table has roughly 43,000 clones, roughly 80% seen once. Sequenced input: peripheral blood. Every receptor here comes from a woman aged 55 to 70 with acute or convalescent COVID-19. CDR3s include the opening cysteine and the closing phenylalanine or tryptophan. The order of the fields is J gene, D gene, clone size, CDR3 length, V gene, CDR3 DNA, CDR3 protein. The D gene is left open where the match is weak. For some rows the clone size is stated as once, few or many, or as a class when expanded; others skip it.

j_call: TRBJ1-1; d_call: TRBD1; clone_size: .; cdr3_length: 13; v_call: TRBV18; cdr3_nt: TGTGCCAGCTCACCAAGGACAGGTGGTGAAGCTTTCTTT; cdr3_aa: CASSPRTGGEAFF
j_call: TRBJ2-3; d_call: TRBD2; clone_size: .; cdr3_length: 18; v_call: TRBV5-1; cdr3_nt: TGCGCCAGCAGCTCACCGGGACTAGCGGGGGTAATCACAGATACGCAGTATTTT; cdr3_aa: CASSSPGLAGVITDTQYF
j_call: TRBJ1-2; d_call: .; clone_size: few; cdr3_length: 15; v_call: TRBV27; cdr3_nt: TGTGCCAGCAGTTTATCATCAGGGCAGGCTTATGGCTACACCTTC; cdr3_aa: CASSLSSGQAYGYTF
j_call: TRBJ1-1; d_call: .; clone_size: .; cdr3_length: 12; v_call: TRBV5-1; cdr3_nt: TGCGCCAGCAGCCGCGGGAACACTGAAGCTTTCTTT; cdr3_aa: CASSRGNTEAFF
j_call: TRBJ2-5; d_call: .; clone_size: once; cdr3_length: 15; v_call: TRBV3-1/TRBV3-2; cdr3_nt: TGTGCCAGCAGCGAAGCGACTGGAAGACAAGAGACCCAGTACTTC; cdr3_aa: CASSEATGRQETQYF
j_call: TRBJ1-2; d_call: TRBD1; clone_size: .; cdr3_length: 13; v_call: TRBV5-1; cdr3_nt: TGCGCCACAAACATTGGACAGGGTGATGGCTACACCTTC; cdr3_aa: CATNIGQGDGYTF
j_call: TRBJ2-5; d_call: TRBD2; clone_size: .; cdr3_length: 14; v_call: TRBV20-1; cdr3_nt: TGCAGTGCTAGTCCGGGGGGGGCCCAAGAGACCCAGTACTTC; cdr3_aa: CSASPGGAQETQYF
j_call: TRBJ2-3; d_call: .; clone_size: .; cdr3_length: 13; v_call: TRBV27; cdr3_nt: TGTGCCAGCAGTCACTCACCCACAGATACGCAGTATTTT; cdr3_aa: CASSHSPTDTQYF
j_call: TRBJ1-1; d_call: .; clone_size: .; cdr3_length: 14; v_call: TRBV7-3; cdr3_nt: TGTGCCAGCAGCCAACAGGGAGCGAACACTGAAGCTTTCTTT; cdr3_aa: CASSQQGANTEAFF
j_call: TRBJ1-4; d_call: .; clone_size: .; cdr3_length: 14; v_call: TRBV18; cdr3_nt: TGTGCCAGCTCACCCACGGGAGGGGTTGAAAAACTGTTTTTT; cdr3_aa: CASSPTGGVEKLFF
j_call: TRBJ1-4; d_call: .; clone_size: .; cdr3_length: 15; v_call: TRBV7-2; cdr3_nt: TGTGCCAGCAGTAGCTTAGGTCCAGGGAATGAAAAACTGTTTTTT; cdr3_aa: CASSSLGPGNEKLFF
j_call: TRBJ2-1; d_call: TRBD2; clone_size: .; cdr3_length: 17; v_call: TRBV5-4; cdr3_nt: TGTGCCAGCAGCTCCAGCGGGGGTCACAGCTCCTACAATGAGCAGTTCTTC; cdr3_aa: CASSSSGGHSSYNEQFF
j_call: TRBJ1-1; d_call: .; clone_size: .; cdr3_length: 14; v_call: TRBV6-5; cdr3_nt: TGTGCCAGCAGTTACGTCTCGGGGAACACTGAAGCTTTCTTT; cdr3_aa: CASSYVSGNTEAFF
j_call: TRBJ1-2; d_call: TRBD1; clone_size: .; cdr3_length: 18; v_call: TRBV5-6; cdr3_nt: TGTGCCAGCAGCTTGGCTAGGGGACAGGGGGGTGGTGACTATGGCTACACCTTC; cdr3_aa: CASSLARGQGGGDYGYTF
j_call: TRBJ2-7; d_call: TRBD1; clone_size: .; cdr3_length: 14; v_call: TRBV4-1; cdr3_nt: TGCGCCAGCAGCCAAGCGGGACAGAACTACGAGCAGTACTTC; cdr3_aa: CASSQAGQNYEQYF
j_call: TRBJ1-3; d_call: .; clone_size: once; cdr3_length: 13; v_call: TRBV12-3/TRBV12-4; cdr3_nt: TGTGCCAGTGCGACAGGAGATGGAAACACCATATATTTT; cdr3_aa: CASATGDGNTIYF
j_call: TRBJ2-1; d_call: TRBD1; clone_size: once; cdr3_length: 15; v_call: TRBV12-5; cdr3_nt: TGTGCTAGTGGTGCTTCCGGGACAGGGTACAATGAGCAGTTCTTC; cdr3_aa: CASGASGTGYNEQFF
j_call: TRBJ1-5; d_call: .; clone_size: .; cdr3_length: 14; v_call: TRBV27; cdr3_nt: TGTGCCAGCAGTTTTGGACTAGGGAATCAGCCCCAGCATTTT; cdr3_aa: CASSFGLGNQPQHF
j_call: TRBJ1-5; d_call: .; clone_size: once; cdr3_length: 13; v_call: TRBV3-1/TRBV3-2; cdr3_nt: TGTGCCAGCAGCCAGCAGGGGTTTCAGCCCCAGCATTTT; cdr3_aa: CASSQQGFQPQHF
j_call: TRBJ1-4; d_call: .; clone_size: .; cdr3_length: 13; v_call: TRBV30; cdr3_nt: TGTGCCTGGAGTAGTGACAGAAATGAAAAACTGTTTTTT; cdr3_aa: CAWSSDRNEKLFF
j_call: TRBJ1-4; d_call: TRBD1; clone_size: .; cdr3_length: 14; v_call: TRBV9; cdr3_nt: TGTGCCAGCAGCTTTGAGGACAGGAATGAAAAACTGTTTTTT; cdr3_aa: CASSFEDRNEKLFF
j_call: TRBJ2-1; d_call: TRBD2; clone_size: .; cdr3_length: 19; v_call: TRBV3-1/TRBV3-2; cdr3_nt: TGTGCCAGCAGCCAAGTTGGTCTAGCGGGGGGGCCTTTCGACAATGAGCAGTTCTTC; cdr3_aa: CASSQVGLAGGPFDNEQFF
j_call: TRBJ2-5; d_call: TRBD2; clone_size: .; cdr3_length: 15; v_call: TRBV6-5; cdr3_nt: TGTGCCAGCAGTCCGGGACTAGCGGGCCAAGAGACCCAGTACTTC; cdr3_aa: CASSPGLAGQETQYF
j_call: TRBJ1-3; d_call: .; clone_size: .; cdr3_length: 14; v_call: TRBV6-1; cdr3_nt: TGTGCCAGCAGTGAGTACTCGGCTGGAAACACCATATATTTT; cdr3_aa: CASSEYSAGNTIYF
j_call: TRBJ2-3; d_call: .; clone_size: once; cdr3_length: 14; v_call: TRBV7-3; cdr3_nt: TGTGCCAGCAGCTTAATCGGGGGTGCAGATACGCAGTATTTT; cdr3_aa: CASSLIGGADTQYF
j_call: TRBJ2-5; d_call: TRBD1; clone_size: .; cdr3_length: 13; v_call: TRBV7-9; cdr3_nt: TGTGCCAGCGGGACAGGGGGCTGGGAGACCCAGTACTTC; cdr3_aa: CASGTGGWETQYF
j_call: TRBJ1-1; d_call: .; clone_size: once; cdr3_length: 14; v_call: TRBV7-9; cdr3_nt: TGTGCCAGCAGCCGGTCGGCCGGGGTCACTGAAGCTTTCTTT; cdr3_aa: CASSRSAGVTEAFF
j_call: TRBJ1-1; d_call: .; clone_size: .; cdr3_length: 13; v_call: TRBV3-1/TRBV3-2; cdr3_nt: TGTGCCAGCAGCCAAAACCGGCCTAGGGGAGCTTTCTTT; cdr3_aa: CASSQNRPRGAFF
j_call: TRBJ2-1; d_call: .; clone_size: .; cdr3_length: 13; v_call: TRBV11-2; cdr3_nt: TGTGCCAGCAGCTTAGATTTCGGTGCGGGACAGTTCTTC; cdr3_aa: CASSLDFGAGQFF